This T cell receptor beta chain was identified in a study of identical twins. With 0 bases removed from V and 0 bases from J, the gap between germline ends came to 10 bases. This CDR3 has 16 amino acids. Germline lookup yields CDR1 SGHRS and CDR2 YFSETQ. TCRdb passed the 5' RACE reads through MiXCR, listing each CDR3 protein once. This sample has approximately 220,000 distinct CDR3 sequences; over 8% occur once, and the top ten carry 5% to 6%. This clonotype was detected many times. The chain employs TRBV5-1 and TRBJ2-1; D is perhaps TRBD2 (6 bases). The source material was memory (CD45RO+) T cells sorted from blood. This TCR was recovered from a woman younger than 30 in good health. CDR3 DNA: TGCGCCAGCAGCTTGGGACAGACTAGCTCCTACAATGAGCAGTTCTTC. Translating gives CASSLGQTSSYNEQFF.